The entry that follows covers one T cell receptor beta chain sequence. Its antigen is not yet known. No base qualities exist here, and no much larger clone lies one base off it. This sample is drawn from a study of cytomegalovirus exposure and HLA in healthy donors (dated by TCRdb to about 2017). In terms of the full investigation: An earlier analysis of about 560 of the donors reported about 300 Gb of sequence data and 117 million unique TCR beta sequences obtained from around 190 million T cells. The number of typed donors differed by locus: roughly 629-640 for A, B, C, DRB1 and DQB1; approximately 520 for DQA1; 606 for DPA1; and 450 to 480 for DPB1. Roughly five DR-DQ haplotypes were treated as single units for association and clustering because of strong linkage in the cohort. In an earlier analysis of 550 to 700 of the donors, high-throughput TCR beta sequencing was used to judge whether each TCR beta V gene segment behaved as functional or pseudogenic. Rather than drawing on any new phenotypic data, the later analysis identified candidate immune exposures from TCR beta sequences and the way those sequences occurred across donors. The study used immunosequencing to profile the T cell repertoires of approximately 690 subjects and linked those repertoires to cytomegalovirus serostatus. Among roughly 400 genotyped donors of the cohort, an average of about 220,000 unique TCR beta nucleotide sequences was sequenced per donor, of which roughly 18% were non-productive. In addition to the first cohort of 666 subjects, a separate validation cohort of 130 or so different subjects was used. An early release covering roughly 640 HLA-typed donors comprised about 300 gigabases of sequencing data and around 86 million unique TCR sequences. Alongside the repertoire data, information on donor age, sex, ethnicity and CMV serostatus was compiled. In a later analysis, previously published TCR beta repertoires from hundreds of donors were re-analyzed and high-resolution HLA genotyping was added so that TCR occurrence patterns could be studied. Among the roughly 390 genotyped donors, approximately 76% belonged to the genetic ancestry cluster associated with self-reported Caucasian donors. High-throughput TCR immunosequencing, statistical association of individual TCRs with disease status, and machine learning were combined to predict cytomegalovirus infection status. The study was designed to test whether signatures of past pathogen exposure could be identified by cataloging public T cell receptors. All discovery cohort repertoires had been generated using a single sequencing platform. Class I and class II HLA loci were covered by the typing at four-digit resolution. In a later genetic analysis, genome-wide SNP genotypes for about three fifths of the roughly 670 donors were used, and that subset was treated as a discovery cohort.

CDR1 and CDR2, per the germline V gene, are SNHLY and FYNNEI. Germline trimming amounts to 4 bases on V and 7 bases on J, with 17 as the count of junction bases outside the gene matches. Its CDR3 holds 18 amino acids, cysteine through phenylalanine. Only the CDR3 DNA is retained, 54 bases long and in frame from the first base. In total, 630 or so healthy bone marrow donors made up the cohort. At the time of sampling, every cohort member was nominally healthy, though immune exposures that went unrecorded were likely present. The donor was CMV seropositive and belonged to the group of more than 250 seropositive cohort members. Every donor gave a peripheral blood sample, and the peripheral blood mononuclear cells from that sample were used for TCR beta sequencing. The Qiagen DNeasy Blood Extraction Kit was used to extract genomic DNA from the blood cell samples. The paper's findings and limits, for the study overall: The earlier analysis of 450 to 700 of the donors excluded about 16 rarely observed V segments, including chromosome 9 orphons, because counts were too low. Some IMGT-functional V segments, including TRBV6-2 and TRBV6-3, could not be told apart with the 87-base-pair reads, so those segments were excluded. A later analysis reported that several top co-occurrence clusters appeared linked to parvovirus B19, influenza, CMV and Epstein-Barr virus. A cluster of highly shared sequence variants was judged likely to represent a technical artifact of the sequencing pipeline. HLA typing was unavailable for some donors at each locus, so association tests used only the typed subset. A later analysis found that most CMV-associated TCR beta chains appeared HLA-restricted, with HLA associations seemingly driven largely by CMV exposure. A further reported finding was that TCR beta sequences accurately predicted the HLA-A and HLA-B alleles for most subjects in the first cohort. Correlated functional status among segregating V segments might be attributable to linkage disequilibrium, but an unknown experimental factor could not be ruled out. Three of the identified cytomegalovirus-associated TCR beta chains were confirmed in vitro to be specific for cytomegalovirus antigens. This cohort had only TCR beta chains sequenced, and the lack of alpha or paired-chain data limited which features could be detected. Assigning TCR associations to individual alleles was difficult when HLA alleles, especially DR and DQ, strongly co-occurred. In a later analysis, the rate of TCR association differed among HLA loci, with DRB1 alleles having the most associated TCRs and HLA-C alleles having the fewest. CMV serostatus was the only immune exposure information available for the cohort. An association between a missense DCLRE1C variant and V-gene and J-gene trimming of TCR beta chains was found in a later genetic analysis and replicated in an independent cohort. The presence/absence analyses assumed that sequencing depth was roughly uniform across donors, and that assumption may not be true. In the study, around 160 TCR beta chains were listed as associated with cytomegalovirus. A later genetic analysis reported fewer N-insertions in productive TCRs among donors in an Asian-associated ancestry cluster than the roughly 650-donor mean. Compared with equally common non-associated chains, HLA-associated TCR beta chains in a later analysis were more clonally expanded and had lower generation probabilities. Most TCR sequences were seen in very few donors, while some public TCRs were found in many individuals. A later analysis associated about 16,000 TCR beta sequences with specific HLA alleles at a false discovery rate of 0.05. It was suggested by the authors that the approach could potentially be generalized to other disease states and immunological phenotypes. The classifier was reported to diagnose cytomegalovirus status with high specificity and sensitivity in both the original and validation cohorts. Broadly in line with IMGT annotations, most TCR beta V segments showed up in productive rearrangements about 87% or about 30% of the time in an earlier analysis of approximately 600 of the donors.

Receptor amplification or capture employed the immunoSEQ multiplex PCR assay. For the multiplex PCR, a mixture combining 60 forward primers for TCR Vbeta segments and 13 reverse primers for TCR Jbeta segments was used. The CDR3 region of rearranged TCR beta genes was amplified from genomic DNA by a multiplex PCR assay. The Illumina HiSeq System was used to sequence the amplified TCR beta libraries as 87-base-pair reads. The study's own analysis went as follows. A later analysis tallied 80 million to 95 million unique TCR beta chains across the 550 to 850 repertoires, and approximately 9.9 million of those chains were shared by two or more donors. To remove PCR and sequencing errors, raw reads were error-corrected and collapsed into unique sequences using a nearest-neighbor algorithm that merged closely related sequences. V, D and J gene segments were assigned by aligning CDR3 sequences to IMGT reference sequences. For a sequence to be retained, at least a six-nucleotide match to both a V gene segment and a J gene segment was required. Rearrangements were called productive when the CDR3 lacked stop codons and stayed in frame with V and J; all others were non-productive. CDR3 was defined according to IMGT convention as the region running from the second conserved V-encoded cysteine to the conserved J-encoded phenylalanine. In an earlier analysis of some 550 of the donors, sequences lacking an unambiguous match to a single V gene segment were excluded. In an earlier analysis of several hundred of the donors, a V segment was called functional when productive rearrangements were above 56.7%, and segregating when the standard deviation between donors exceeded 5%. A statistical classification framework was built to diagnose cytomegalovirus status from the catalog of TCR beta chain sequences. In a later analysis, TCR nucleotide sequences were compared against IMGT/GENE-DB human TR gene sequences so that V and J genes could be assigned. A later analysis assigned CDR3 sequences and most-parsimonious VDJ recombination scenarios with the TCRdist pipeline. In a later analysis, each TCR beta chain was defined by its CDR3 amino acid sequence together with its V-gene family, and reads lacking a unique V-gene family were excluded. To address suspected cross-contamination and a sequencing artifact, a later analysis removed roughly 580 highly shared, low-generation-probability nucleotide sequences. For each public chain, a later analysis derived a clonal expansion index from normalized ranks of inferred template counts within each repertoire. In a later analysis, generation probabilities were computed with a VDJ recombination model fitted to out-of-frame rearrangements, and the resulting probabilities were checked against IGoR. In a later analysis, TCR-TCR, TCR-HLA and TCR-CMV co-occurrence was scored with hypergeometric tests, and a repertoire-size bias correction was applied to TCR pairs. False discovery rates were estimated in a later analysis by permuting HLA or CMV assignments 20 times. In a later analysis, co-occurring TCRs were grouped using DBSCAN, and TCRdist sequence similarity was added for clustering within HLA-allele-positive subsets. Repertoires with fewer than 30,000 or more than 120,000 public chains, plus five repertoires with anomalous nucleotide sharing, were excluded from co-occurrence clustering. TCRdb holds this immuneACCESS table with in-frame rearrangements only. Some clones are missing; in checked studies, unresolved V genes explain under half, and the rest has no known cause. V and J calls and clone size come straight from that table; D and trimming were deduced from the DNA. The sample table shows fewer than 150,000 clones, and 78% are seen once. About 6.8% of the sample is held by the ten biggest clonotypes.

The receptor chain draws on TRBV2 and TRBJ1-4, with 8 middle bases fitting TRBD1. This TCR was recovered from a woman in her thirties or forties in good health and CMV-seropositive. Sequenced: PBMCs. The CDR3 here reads CASSVLPLDRGRVEKLFF. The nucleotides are TGTGCCAGCAGTGTCCTGCCGCTAGACAGGGGACGGGTTGAAAAACTGTTTTTT. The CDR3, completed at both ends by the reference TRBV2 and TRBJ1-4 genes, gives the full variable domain EPEVTQTPSHQVTQMGQEVILRCVPISNHLYFYWYRQILGQKVEFLVSFYNNEISEKSEIFDDQFSVERPDGSNFTLKIRSTKLEDSAMYFCASSVLPLDRGRVEKLFFGSGTQLSVL.